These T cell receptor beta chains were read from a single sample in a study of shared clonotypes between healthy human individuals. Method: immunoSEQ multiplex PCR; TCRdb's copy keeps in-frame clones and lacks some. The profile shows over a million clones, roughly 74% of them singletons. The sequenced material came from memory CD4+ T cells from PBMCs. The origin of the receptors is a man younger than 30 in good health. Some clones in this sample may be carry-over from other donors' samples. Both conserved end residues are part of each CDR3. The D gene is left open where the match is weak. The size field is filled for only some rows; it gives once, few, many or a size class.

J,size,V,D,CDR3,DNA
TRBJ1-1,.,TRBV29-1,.,CSVDRGWGMNTEAFF,TGCAGCGTTGATCGGGGATGGGGTATGAACACTGAAGCTTTCTTT
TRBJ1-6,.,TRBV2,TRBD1,CASRRGQDLGPLHF,TGTGCCAGCAGGCGAGGACAGGACCTGGGGCCCCTCCACTTT
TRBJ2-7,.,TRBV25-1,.,CASSDTLTYEQYF,TGTGCCAGCAGTGATACTCTAACCTACGAGCAGTACTTC
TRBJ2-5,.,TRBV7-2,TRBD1,CASERQGETQYF,TGTGCCAGCGAGCGACAGGGGGAGACCCAGTACTTC
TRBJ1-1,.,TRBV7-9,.,CASTLDSLNTEAFF,TGTGCCAGCACTTTGGACAGCTTGAACACTGAAGCTTTCTTT
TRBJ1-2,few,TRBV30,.,CAWAAARGYTF,TGTGCCTGGGCAGCGGCCAGGGGCTACACCTTC
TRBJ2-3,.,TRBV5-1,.,CASSLGQPWPADTQYF,TGCGCCAGCAGCTTGGGCCAGCCGTGGCCGGCAGATACGCAGTATTTT
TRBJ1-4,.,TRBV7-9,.,CASSPSPNDKLFF,TGTGCCAGCAGCCCATCTCCAAATGACAAACTGTTTTTT
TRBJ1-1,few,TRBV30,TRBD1,CAWQRDRDTEAFF,TGTGCCTGGCAAAGGGACAGAGACACTGAAGCTTTCTTT
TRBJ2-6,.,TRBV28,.,CASSNLQSSGANVLTF,TGTGCCAGCAGTAACCTACAAAGCTCTGGGGCCAACGTCCTGACTTTC
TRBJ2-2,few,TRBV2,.,CASRALANTGELFF,TGTGCCAGCCGTGCACTAGCGAACACCGGGGAGCTGTTTTTT
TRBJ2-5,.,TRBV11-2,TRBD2,CASSSGLAETQYF,TGTGCCAGCAGCTCAGGACTAGCGGAGACCCAGTACTTC
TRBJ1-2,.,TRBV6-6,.,CASSQGRNNYGYTF,TGTGCCAGCAGCCAAGGGCGGAATAACTATGGCTACACCTTC
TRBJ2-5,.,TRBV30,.,CAWASQETQYF,TGTGCCTGGGCTAGTCAGGAGACCCAGTACTTC
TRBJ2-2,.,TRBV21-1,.,CASNTKARGRIGELFF,TGTGCCAGCAACACCAAGGCCAGGGGTCGTATCGGGGAGCTGTTTTTT